Listed below are T cell receptor beta chains from one sample, sequenced in a study of metastatic and nonmetastatic thyroid tumors. TCRdb re-clonotyped the PCR reads through MiXCR. This table holds 15,000 to 17,000 clones, roughly 4% found once. The material sequenced was tumor tissue. These receptors originate from a female donor with papillary thyroid cancer or a benign thyroid nodule (not recorded which). Some clones in this sample may be carry-over from other donors' samples. CDR3s include the opening cysteine and the closing phenylalanine or tryptophan. The D gene is left open where the match is weak. Part of the rows lack a size; the others show once, few, many or a class for expanded clones.

CDR3 DNA | CDR3 protein | clone size | CDR3 length | J gene | V gene | D gene
TGTGCCAGCAGCCAAGCGGGGGATAATTCACCCCTCCACTTT | CASSQAGDNSPLHF | many | 14 | TRBJ1-6 | TRBV3-1 | .
TGTGCCAGCAGTGCCCAGGGGGCTGGAAACACCATATATTTT | CASSAQGAGNTIYF | . | 14 | TRBJ1-3 | TRBV25-1 | TRBD1
TGTGCCAGCAGTTACAGCGGGATAGGCTACGAGCAGTACTTC | CASSYSGIGYEQYF | few | 14 | TRBJ2-7 | TRBV6-5 | TRBD2
TGTGCCACCAGCTCCCACAGGACTGGGGCCAACGTCCTGACTTTC | CATSSHRTGANVLTF | few | 15 | TRBJ2-6 | TRBV15 | .
TGTGCCAGCAGCTTATACCCCCCTCTAGCGGGAGATCCGTACGAGCAGTACTTC | CASSLYPPLAGDPYEQYF | . | 18 | TRBJ2-7 | TRBV7-2 | TRBD2
TGTGCCAGCAGTGGGGGCAGGGCCCTTCGAGGCACTGAAGCTTTCTTT | CASSGGRALRGTEAFF | few | 16 | TRBJ1-1 | TRBV6-2/TRBV6-3 | .
TGTGCCAGCAGCCCAGCCGGGACTAGCGGAAGAGCGATCTTC | CASSPAGTSGRAIF | . | 14 | TRBJ2-1 | TRBV12-3/TRBV12-4 | TRBD2
TGCAGTGCTAGAGGGGGCTCTGAGGCCAACGTCCTGACTTTC | CSARGGSEANVLTF | . | 14 | TRBJ2-6 | TRBV20-1 | .
TGTGCCACCCGTGTCCAGTTGGGCACAGATACGCAGTATTTT | CATRVQLGTDTQYF | few | 14 | TRBJ2-3 | TRBV10-3 | .
TGTGCCAGCAGCTTGGGACAGGGAGGAATATATTCACCCCTCCACTTT | CASSLGQGGIYSPLHF | . | 16 | TRBJ1-6 | TRBV5-5 | TRBD1
TGTGCCAGTAGTGCTCAGGGGGACTCGATCTTGCGGCATTTT | CASSAQGDSILRHF | . | 14 | TRBJ1-5 | TRBV19 | TRBD1
TGTGCCAGCAGTTACTCAGGCGTGACCACCTACGAGCAGTACTTC | CASSYSGVTTYEQYF | few | 15 | TRBJ2-7 | TRBV6-2/TRBV6-3 | .
TGTGCCAGCAGTGCTAATTTCCCGGCCTACGAGCAGTACTTC | CASSANFPAYEQYF | few | 14 | TRBJ2-7 | TRBV6-2/TRBV6-3 | .